The clone carrying this T cell receptor (beta chain) was picked up many times. This record comes from a study of regulatory T cells in long-lasting Graves disease. Time point described: newly diagnosed GD, antithyroid drugs for less than 3 months. The authors made the TCR library using RNA they extracted from PBMCs. A roughly 8.7-milliliter sample of peripheral blood was drawn into EDTA tubes. The CDR3 loop spans 14 amino acids. The germline V and J ends were trimmed by 3 bases and 2 bases, with 11 bases remaining between them. Germline CDR1 and CDR2: SGHTA and FQGNSA. Investigators prepared the TCR beta libraries by applying iRepertoire HTBI primers and Arm-PCR of CDR3 regions. As handled by the study authors: About 62 TRBV and roughly 15 TRBJ segments were identified across samples. Each CDR3 protein gets one entry after TCRdb re-called the multiplex PCR reads with MiXCR. For this entry, the V and J calls and clone size follow TCRdb and not the study's own pipeline. The sample includes a few hundred thousand distinct CDR3 sequences, 12% seen only once; the top ten take about 19%.

This sample also appeared in a second study, on T cells in Graves' hyperthyroidism and ophthalmopathy.

The source was peripheral blood mononuclear cells (PBMCs), collected at new diagnosis, from a patient treated with antithyroid drugs. V usage is TRBV7-2 and J usage is TRBJ2-7; possibly TRBD2 for D (6 bases). The TCR sequence derives from a woman under 30 with Graves disease. DNA of the CDR3: TGTGCCAGCAGCTTCCTAGCGTTAGCCTACGAGCAGTACTTC. Translated: CASSFLALAYEQYF.